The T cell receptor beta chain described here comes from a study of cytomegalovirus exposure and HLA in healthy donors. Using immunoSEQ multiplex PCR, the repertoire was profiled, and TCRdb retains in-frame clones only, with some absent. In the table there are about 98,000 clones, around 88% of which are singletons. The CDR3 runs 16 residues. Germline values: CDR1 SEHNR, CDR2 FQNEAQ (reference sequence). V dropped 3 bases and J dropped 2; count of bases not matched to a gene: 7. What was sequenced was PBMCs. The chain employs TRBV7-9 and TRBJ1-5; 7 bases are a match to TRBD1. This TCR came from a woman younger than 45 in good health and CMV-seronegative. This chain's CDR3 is CASSFQGDGGNQPQHF. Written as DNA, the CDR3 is TGTGCCAGCAGCTTTCAGGGGGACGGAGGCAATCAGCCCCAGCATTTT.